These 4 T cell receptor beta chains share one sample of origin, sequenced in a study of blood T cell repertoires in COVID-19. Generated by immunoSEQ multiplex PCR, the TCRdb table keeps only in-frame clones and is missing some. This table holds fewer than 110,000 clones, about 91% found once. What was sequenced was peripheral blood. The source of these receptors is a man over 45 with active or convalescent COVID-19.

This chain links TRBV3-1 (or the pseudogene TRBV3-2) with TRBJ1-5; D is unresolved. Trimming cost V 4 bases and J 7 bases, with 11 bases left between them. The CDR3 length is 13 residues. Per the germline V gene, CDR1 is LGHDT and CDR2 is YNNKEL (reference sequence). The DNA for the CDR3 is TGTGCCAGCAGCCTCCGTCCGGGGCAGCCCCAGCATTTT. It specifies CASSLRPGQPQHF.

CDR3 sequence reads: CAWRTSGETQYF. The CDR3 nucleotides are TGTGCCTGGCGGACTAGCGGAGAGACCCAGTACTTC. The chain employs TRBV30 and TRBJ2-5; TRBD2 matches at 10 bases. Trimming took 5 bases from V and 4 from J; bases not matched to a gene: 1. The CDR3 runs 12 residues. Germline lookup yields CDR1 GTSNPN and CDR2 SVGIG (reference sequence).

This chain links TRBV5-6 with TRBJ2-5; 8 bases align to TRBD1. This CDR3 has 16 residues. The trim removed 2 bases at V and 3 bases at J, leaving 9 bases unmatched. CDR1 is SGHDT and CDR2 is YYEEEE in the germline V gene. CDR3 DNA sequence: TGTGCCAGCAGCTTTTTCTCGGGACAGGAGGAAGAGACCCAGTACTTC. Translated: CASSFFSGQEEETQYF.

The CDR3 DNA is TGTGCCAGCAGCCGGTGGCGGGAGGCGAACACCGGGGAGCTGTTTTTT. It is translated as CASSRWREANTGELFF. The V gene is TRBV11-2, the J gene TRBJ2-2; TRBD2 matches 8 bases. The CDR3 sequence is 16 residues long. Germline CDR1 and CDR2: SGHAT and FQNNGV. V lost 5 bases and J lost 0; bases outside the gene matches: 5. Full variable domain (missing parts from reference TRBV11-2 and TRBJ2-2): EAGVAQSPRYKIIEKRQSVAFWCNPISGHATLYWYQQILGQGPKLLIQFQNNGVVDDSQLPKDRFSAERLKGVDSTLKIQPAKLEDSAVYLCASSRWREANTGELFFGEGSRLTVL.